The clone carrying this T cell receptor beta chain was seen more than once but under ten times. The sample is drawn from a study of TIL therapy for anti-PD-1-resistant metastatic lung cancer. Overall study context: By whole-exome sequencing, median non-synonymous tumor mutation burden was roughly 1.6 mutations per megabase.

The time point here: pre-treatment sample, taken before nivolumab and TIL therapy. Tumor tissue came from excised metastases, mostly pleural nodules or supraclavicular lymph nodes. The CDR3 is 14 residues long. Germline CDR1 is SGDLS and CDR2 is YYNGEE. The V and J ends lost 0 bases and 6 bases, in that order; junction bases with no gene match: 2. The libraries were made with immunoSEQ v3. Only in-frame clones appear in the TCRdb table, and some are missing; sequencing was by immunoSEQ multiplex PCR. There are approximately 11,000 clones in the sample; roughly 60% occur only once, and approximately 7% lies in the top ten.

Source: tumor tissue, taken at baseline. This clonotype was obtained from a person aged 25-79 years with non-small cell lung cancer. J is TRBJ2-2 and V is TRBV9, with 7 bases that match TRBD2. CDR3 bases: TGTGCCAGCAGCGTAGAGGCGGGAGCCGGGGAGCTGTTTTTT. Protein product: CASSVEAGAGELFF.